The T cell receptor (beta chain) under discussion was sequenced for a study of radiation and T cells in renal cell carcinoma. Study-level points and caveats: In blood, top tumor clones expanded by 2 weeks, shrinking by 4.

Between the trimmed V and J ends, which lost 1 base and 2 bases, there was a span of 8 bases. CDR3 length equals 14 residues. CDR1 and CDR2 from the germline V gene are SGHTA and FQGNSA. On this clone: Antigen specificity is unknown.

Time point noted: baseline pretreatment blood. Treatment of the sample: 15 Gy SBRT to primary tumor, nephrectomy 4 weeks later. The tumor was a clear cell renal cell carcinoma. Libraries were prepared by immunoSEQ multiplex PCR; TCRdb keeps only in-frame clonotypes and omits some of them. The data show roughly 150,000 clones, less than 90% seen once. The specimen was blood, collected from a patient whose treatment included radiotherapy and nephrectomy. The chain carries TRBV7-2 and TRBJ1-1; the D is unclear. The source is a woman in her 70s with renal cell carcinoma. The CDR3 protein is CASSLDTGNTEAFF. In nucleotides, the CDR3 is TGTGCCAGCAGCTTAGATACGGGCAACACTGAAGCTTTCTTT.